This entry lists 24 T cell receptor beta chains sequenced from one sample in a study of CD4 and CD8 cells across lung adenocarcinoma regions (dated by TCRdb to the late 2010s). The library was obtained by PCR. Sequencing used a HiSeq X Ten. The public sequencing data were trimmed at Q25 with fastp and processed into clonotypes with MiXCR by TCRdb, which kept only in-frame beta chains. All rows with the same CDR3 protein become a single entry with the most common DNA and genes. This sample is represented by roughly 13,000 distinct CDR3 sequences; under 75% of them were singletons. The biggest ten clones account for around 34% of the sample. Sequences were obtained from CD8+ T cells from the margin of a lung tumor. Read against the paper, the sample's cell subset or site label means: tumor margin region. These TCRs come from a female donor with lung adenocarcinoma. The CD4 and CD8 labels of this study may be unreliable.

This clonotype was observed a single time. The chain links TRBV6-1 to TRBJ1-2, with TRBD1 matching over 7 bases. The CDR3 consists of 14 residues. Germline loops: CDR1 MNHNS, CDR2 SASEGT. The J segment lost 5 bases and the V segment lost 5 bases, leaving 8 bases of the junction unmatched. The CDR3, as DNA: TGTGCCAGCAGTCCCGACAGGGATCGGTATGGCTACACCTTC. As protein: CASSPDRDRYGYTF.

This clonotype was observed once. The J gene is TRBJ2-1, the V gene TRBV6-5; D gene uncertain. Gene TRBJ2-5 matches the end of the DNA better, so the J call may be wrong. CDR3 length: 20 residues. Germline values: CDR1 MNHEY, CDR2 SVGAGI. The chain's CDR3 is CASSYHWVFPSVSFEETQYF. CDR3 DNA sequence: TGTGCCAGCAGTTACCATTGGGTTTTCCCGAGTGTCTCCTTTGAAGAGACCCAGTACTTC.

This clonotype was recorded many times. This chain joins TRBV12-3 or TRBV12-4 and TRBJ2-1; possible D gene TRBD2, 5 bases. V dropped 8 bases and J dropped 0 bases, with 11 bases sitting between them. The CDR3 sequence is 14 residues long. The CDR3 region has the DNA TGTGCCAGCGCCGACTATTTCTCCTACAATGAGCAGTTCTTC. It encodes CASADYFSYNEQFF.

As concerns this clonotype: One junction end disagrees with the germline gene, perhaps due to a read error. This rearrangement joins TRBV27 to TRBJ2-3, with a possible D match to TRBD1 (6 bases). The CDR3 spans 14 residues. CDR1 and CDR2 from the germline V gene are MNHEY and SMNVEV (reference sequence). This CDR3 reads CAGSGGRFTETQYF. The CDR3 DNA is TGTGCGGGCAGTGGGGGCCGGTTCACAGAGACGCAGTATTTC.

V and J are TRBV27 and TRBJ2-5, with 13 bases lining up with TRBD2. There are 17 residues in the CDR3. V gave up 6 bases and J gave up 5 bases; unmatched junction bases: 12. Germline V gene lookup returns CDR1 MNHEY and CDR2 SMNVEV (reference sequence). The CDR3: CASSPPSGTSGMETQYF. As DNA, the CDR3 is TGTGCCAGCAGCCCCCCGTCCGGGACTAGCGGGATGGAGACCCAGTACTTC.

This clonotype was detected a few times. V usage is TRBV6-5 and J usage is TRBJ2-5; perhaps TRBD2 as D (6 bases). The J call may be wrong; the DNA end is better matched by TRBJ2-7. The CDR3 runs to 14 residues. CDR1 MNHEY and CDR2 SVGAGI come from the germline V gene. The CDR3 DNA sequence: TGTGCCAGCAGTTACGGGGACTCTGCCTACGAGCAGTACTTC. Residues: CASSYGDSAYEQYF.

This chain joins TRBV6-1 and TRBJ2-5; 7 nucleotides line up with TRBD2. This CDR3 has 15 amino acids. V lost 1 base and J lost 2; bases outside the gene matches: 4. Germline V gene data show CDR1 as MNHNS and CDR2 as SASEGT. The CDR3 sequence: CASSEGAGEQETQYF. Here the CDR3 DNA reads TGTGCCAGCAGTGAAGGGGCGGGAGAGCAAGAGACCCAGTACTTC.

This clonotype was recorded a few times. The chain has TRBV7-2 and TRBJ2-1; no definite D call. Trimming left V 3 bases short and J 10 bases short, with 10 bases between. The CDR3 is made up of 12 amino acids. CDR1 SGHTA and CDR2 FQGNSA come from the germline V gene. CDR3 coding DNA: TGTGCCAGCAGCTTCGGGTTTCAGGAGCAGTTCTTC. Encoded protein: CASSFGFQEQFF.

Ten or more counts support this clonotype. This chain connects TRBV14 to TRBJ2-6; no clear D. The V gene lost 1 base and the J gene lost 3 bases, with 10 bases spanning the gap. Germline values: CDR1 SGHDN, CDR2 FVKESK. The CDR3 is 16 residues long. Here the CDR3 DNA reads TGTGCCAGCAGCCAAGGCAGAGTGGATGGGGCCAACGTCCTGACTTTC. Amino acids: CASSQGRVDGANVLTF.

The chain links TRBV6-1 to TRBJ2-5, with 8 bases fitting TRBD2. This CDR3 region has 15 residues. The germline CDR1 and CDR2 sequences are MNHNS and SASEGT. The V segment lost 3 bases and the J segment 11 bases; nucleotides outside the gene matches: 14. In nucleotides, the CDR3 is TGTGCCAGCAGTGAGTTTCGGGGGGGTTTGAATGAGCAGTACTTC. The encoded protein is CASSEFRGGLNEQYF.

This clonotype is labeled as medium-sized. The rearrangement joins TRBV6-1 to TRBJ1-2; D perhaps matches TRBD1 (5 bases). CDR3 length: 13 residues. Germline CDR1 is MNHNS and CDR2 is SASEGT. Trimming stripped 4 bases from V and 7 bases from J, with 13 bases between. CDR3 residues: CASSVRELSGYTF. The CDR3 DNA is TGTGCCAGCAGTGTCAGGGAACTGAGTGGCTACACCTTC.

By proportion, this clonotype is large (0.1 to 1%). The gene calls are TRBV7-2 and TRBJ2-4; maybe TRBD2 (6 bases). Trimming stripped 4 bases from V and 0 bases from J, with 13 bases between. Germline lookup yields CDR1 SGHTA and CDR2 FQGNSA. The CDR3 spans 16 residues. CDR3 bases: TGTGCCAGCAGCTACCGCGGGGCCGGAGCCAAAAACATTCAGTACTTC. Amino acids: CASSYRGAGAKNIQYF. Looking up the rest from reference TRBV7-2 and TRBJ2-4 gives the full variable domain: GAGVSQSPSNKVTEKGKDVELRCDPISGHTALYWYRQSLGQGLEFLIYFQGNSAPDKSGLPSDRFSAERTGGSVSTLTIQRTQQEDSAVYLCASSYRGAGAKNIQYFGAGTRLSVL.

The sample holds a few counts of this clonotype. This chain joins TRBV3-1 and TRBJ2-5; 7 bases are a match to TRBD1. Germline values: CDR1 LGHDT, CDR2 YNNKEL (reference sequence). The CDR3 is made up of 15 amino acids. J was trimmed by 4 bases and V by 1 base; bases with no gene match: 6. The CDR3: CASSQAGGDVETQYF. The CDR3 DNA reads TGTGCCAGCAGCCAAGCAGGGGGTGATGTAGAGACCCAGTACTTC.

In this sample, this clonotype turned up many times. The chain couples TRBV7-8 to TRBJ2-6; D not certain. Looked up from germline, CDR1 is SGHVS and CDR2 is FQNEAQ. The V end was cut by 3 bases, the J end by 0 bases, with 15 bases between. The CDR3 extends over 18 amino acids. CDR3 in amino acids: CASSLVGLDFSGANVLTF. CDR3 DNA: TGTGCCAGCAGCTTGGTTGGTCTTGACTTCTCTGGGGCCAACGTCCTGACTTTC.

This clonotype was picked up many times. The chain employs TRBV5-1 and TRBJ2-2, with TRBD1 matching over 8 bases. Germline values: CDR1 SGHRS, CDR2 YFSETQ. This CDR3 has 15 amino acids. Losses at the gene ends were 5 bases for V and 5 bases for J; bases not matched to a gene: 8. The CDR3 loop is CASRDKTGDTGELFF. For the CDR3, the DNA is TGCGCCAGCAGGGATAAGACAGGGGATACCGGGGAGCTGTTTTTT.

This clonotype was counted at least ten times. The CDR3 loop reads CASRPSGTSLIQYF. In DNA, the CDR3 is TGTGCCAGCAGGCCATCCGGGACCTCACTCATTCAGTACTTC. The chain carries TRBV6-1 and TRBJ2-4; D may match TRBD1 or TRBD2 (5 bases each). Germline V gene data show CDR1 as MNHNS and CDR2 as SASEGT. The CDR3 has 14 amino acids. The V gene lost 6 bases and the J gene lost 9 bases, with 18 bases spanning the gap.

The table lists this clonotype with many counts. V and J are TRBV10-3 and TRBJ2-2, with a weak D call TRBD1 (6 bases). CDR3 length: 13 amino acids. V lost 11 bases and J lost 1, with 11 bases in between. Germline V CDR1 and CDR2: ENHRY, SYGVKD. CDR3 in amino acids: CASEGVNTGELFF. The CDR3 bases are TGTGCCTCAGAGGGGGTGAACACCGGGGAGCTGTTTTTT.

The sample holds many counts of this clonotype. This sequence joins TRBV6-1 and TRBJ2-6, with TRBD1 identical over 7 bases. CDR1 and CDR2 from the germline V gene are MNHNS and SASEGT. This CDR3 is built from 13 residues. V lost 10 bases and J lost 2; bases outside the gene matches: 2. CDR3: CANRGTGANVLTF. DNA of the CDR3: TGTGCCAACAGGGGAACTGGGGCCAACGTCCTGACTTTC.

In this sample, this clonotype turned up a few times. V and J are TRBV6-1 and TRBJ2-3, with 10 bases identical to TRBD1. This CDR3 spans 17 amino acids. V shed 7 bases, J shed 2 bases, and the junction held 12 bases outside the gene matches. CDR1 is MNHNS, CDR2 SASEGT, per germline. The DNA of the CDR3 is TGTGCCAGCAAGAGACAGGGGGCTACCTTTACCACAGATACGCAGTATTTT. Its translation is CASKRQGATFTTDTQYF.

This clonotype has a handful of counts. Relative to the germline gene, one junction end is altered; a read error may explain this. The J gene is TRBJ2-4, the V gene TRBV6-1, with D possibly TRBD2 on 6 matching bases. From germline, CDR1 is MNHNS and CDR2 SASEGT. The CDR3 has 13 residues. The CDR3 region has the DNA TGTGCCAGCAGTGAGTTTGGCGGGAACATTCAGTATTTC. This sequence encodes CASSEFGGNIQYF.

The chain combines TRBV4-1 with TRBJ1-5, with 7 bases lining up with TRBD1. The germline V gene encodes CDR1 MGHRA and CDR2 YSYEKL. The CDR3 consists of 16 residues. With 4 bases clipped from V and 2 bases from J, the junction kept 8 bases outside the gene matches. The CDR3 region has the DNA TGCGCCAGCAGCCCAGACAGGGCCGGGGGCAATCAGCCCCAGCATTTT. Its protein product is CASSPDRAGGNQPQHF.

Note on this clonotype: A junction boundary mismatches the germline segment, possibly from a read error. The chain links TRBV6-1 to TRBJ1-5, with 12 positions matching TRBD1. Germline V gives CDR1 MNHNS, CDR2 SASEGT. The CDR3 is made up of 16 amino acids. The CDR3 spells CASLSRDRGLGSPQHF. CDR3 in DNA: TGTGCCAGCCTGTCCCGGGACAGGGGGCTTGGGTCGCCCCAGCACTTT.

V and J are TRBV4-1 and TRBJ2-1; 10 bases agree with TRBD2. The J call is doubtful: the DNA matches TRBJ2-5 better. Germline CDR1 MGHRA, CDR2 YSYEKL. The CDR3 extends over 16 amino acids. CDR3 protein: CASSQGASGSQETQYF. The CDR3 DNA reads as TGCGCCAGCAGCCAAGGTGCTAGCGGGAGCCAAGAGACCCAGTACTTC.

The CDR3 coding sequence is TGTGCCAGCAGTCCCACAGGGGGGACCTACGAGCAGTACTTC. As protein: CASSPTGGTYEQYF. The gene calls are TRBV6-1 and TRBJ2-7, with TRBD1 matching over 8 bases. CDR1 is MNHNS and CDR2 is SASEGT in the germline V gene. J lost 2 bases, V lost 5 bases, and 5 bases had no gene match. The CDR3 has 14 residues.